The entry that follows covers one TCR beta chain sequence. This sample was taken from a study of blood T cell repertoires in COVID-19. Whole-study context: Sample material is recorded as cDNA or gDNA derived from T cells, B-cell-depleted T cells, or PBMCs.

The germline V gene encodes CDR1 SGHRS and CDR2 YFSETQ. This CDR3 is 15 amino acids long. V was clipped by 5 bases and J by 3 bases; unmatched bases: 7. Source study methods: Reference gene primer amplification gave nucleated cell count estimates. Some clones are missing from TCRdb's copy, which holds only in-frame ones; the method was immunoSEQ multiplex PCR. That table gives V, J and clone size, and the DNA gave D and trimming. The sample has some 100,000 clones, 88% seen once. The chain carries TRBV5-1 and TRBJ2-3; 9 nucleotides line up with TRBD2. The sequenced material came from peripheral blood. This receptor was identified in a woman in her fifties or sixties with acute or convalescent COVID-19. The CDR3, as DNA: TGCGCCAGCAGGCCGCGGGAGGGAGGAACAGATACGCAGTATTTT. Its protein is CASRPREGGTDTQYF.